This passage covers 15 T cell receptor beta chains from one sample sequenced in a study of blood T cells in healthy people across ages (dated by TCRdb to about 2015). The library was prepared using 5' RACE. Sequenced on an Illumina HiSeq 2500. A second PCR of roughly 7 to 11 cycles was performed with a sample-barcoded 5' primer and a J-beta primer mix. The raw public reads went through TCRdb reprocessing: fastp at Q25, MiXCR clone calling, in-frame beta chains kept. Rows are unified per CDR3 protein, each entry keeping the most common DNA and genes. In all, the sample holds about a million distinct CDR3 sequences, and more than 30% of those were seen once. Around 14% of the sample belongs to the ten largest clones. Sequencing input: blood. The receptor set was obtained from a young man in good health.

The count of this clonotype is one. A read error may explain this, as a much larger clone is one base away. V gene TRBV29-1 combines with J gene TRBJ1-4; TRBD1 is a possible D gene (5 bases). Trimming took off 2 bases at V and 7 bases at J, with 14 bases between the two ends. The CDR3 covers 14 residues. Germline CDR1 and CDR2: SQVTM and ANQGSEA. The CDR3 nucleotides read TGCAGCGTTGAACTGGGGCCTTGTGGTGAAAAACTGTTTTTT. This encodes CSVELGPCGEKLFF.

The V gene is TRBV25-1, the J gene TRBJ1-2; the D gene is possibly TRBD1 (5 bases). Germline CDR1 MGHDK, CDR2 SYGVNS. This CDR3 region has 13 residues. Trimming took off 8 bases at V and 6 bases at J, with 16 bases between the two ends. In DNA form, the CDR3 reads TGTGCCAGCCATCGGGGATTGGGGGATGGCTACACCTTC. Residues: CASHRGLGDGYTF.

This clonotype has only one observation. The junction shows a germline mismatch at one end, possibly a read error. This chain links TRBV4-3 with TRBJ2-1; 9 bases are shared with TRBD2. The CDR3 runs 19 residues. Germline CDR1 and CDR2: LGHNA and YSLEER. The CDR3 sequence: CASSQGSRAGGLPYNERFF. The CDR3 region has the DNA TGCGCCAGCAGCCAAGGTTCCCGAGCGGGGGGCCTCCCTTACAATGAGCGGTTCTTC.

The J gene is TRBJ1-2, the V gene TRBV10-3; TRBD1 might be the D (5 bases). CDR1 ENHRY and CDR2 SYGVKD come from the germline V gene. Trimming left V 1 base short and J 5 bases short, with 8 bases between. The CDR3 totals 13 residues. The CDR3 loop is CAISEYRSYGYTF. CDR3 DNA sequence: TGTGCCATCAGTGAGTACAGGTCTTATGGCTACACCTTC.

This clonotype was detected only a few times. The CDR3 nucleotides read TGTGCCAGCAGCTTGTTGGTTCAAGTGGGCGGCTACACCTTC. Protein product: CASSLLVQVGGYTF. The chain combines TRBV5-5 with TRBJ1-2; no reliable D call. From germline, CDR1 is SGHKS and CDR2 YYEKEE (reference sequence). V was cut by 1 base and J by 8 bases, with 15 bases left in between. This CDR3 has 14 amino acids.

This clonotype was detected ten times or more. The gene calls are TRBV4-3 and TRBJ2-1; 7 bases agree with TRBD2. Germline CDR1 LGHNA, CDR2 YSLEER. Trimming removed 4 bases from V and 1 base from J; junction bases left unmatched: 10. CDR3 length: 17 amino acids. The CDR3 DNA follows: TGCGCCAGCAGCCTTGAAACTGAAGCGGGGTCCTACAATGAGCAGTTCTTC. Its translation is CASSLETEAGSYNEQFF.

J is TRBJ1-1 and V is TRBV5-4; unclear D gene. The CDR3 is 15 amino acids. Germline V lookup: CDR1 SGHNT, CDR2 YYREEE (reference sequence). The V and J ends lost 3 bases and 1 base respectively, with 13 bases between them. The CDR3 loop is CASSSRTDGNTEAFF. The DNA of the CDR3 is TGTGCCAGCAGCTCCAGGACGGACGGGAACACTGAAGCTTTCTTT. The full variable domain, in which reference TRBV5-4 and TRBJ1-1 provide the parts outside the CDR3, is ETGVTQSPTHLIKTRGQQVTLRCSSQSGHNTVSWYQQALGQGPQFIFQYYREEENGRGNFPPRFSGLQFPNYSSELNVNALELDDSALYLCASSSRTDGNTEAFFGQGTRLTVV.

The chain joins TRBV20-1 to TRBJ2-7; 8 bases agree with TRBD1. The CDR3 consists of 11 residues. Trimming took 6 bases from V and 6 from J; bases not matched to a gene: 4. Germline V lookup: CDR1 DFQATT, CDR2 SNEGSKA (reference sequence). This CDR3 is CSAIQGVEQYF. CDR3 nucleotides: TGCAGTGCGATACAGGGGGTCGAGCAGTACTTC.

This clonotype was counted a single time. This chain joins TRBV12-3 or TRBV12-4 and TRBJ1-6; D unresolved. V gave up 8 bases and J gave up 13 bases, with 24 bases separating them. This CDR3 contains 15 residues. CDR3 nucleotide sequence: TGTGCCAGCGGAATGCCAGAGCGTCGGGATAGTCCCCTCCACTTT. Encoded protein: CASGMPERRDSPLHF.

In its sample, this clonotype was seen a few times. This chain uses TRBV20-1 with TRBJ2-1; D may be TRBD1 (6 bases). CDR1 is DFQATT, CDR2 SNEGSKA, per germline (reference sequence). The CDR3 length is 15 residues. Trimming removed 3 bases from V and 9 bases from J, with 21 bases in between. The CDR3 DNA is TGCAGTGCTAGGAGTACAGGGTCGATACACAGTGAGCAGTTCTTC. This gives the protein CSARSTGSIHSEQFF.

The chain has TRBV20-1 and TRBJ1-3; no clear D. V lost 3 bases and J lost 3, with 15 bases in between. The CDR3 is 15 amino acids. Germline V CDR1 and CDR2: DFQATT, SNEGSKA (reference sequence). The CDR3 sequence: CSASVLRTVGNTIYF. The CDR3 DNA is TGCAGTGCTAGTGTCCTTAGGACTGTTGGAAACACCATATATTTT.

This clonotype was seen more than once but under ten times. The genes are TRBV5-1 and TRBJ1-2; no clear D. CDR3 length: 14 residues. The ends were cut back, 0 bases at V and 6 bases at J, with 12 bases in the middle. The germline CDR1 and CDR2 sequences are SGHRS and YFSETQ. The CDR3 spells CASSLAPLPHGYTF. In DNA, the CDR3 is TGCGCCAGCAGCTTGGCACCGCTCCCCCATGGCTACACCTTC.

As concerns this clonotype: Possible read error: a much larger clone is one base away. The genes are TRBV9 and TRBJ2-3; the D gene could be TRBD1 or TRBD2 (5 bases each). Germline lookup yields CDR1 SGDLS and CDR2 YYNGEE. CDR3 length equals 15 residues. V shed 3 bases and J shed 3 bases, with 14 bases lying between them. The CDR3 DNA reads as TGTGCCAGCAGCGGACCCGGGACGCCTACAGATACGCAGTATTTT. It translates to CASSGPGTPTDTQYF.

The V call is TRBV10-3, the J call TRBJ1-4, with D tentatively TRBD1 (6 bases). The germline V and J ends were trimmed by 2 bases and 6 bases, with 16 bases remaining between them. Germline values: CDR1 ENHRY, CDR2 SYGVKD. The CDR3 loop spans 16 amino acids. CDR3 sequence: CAISEENRAADEKLFF. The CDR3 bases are TGTGCCATCAGTGAGGAAAACAGGGCGGCGGATGAAAAACTGTTTTTT.

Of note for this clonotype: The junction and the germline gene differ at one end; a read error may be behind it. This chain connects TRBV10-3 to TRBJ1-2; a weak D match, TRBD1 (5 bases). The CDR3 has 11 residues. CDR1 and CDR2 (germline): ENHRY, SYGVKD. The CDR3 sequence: CTIGTDYGYTF. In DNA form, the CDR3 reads TGTACCATAGGGACGGACTATGGCTACACCTTC.